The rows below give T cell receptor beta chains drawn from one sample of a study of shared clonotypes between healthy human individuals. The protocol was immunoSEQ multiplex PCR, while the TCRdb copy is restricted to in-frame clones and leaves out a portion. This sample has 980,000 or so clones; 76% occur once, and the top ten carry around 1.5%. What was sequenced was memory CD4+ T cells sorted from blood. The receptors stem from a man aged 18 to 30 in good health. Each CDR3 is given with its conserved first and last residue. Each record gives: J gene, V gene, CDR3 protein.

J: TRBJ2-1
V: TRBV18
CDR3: CASQGQGGYNEQFF

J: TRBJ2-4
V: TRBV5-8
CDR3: CASSLATGIPDKNIQYF

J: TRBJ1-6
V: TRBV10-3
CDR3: CAISEGQGTNSPLHF

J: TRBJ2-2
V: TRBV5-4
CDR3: CATKAGVTGELFF

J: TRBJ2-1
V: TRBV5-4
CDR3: CASSLGGSGGGNEQFF

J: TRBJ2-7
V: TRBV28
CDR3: CASHVRGRTYEQYF

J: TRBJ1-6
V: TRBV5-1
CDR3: CASGEVGGSPLHF

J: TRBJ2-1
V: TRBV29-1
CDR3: CSVDVPGLASYNEQFF

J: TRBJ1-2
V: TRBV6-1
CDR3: CASRDSLINYGYTF

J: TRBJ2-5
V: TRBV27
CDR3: CASGPRGLAGGLRETQYF

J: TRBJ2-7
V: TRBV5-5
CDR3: CASSLRQGGSSYEQYF

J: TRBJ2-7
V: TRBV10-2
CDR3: CASSPLTSGGLYEQYF

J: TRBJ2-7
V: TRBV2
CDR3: CASSVLAGVPRVYEQYF

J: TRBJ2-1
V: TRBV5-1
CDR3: CASSLEGSASQFF

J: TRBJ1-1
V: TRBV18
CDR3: CASSPLQRGDGEAFF

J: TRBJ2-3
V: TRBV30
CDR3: CAWTGRAGGDTQYF

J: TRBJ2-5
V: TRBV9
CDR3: CASSALTSGGAVETQYF

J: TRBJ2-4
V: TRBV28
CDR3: CASSRAKNIQYF

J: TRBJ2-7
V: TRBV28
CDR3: CASRGPSSYEQYF

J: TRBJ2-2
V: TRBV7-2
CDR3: CASSFYRGAGELFF

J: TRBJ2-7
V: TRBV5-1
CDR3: CASSLAGDSSYEQYF

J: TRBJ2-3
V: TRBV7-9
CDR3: CASSGSGSTDTQYF

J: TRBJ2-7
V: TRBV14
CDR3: CASSHATTTSGRRSSYEQYF

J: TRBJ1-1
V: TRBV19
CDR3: CASSRLLVGTEAFF

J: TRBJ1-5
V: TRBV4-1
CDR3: CASSQAPGVNQPQHF

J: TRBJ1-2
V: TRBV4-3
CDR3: CASSHLGMGYTF

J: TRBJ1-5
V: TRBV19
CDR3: CASQSVGVSNQPQHF

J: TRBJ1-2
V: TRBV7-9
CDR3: CASSPPGQGEYGYTF

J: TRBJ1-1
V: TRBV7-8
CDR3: CASSPGQGVNTEAFF

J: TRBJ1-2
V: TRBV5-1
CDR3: CASSLDGQGRIRYTF

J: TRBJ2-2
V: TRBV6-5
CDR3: CASRTGNTGELFF

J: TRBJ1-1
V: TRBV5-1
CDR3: CASSLVLPTKNTEAFF

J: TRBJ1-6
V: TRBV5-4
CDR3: CASSFVTGSINSPLHF

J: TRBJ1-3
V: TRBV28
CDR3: CASTKGTGDGNTIYF

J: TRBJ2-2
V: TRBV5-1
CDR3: CASSLVSSGSGELFF

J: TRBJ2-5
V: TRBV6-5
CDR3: CASSPDRGRSETQYF

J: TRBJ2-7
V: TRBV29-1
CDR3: CSVNVQGTHEQYF

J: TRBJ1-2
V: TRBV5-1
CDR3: CASSLAGTDYGYTF

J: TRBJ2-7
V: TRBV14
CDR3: CASSPSGTYEQYF

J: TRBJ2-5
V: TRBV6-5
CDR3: CASTRSIGWETQYF

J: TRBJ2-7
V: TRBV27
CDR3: CASSRDREDEQYF

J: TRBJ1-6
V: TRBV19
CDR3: CASSTGRSNSPLHF

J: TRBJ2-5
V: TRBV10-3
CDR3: CAISASGEGTQYF

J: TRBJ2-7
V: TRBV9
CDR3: CASSVDVGLIYEQYF

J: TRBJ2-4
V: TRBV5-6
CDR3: CASSLETGTGSRIRQYF

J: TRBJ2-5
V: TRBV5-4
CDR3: CASSPNFDQETQYF

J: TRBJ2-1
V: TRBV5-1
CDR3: CASSLNSGTGGNNEQFF

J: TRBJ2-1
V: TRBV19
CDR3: CATWGGYNEQFF